In its sample, the clone carrying this T cell receptor (beta chain) was seen once. Germline assignment: CDR1 SGHTA and CDR2 FQGTGA. V shed 3 bases, J shed 3 bases, and the junction held 6 bases outside the gene matches. This CDR3 contains 16 residues. The data were obtained in a study of blood T cell repertoires in COVID-19. Study-level information: Researchers got acute and convalescent COVID-19 samples from the United States, Italy and Spain. In each case, the material was cDNA or gDNA derived from T cells, B-cell-depleted T cells, or PBMCs.

How the authors handled the data: The assay estimated nucleated cells by amplifying reference gene primers. Data came from immunoSEQ multiplex PCR; TCRdb stores just in-frame clones and leaves some out. V and J calls and clone size are as listed in that table; D and trimming were resolved from the DNA. The sample carries 250,000 or so clones, approximately 82% recorded once. The V gene is TRBV7-3, the J gene TRBJ2-1; 9 bases match TRBD2. This receptor was obtained from a woman older than 75 with acute or convalescent COVID-19. The sample was peripheral blood. CDR3 region: CASSFTERGVYNEQFF. As DNA, the CDR3 is TGTGCCAGCAGCTTCACCGAGCGGGGGGTCTACAATGAGCAGTTCTTC.